Below are 21 T cell receptor beta chains sequenced from a single sample in a study of long-term antiretroviral therapy in people with HIV. Survey level was the resolution at which the v3.0 immunoSEQ assay ran. Measured with immunoSEQ multiplex PCR; TCRdb has only the in-frame clones, and not every one. Of 15,000 to 25,000 clones in the sample, roughly nine tenths were seen once. This specimen was unsorted PBMCs, taken about 4.5 years before starting antiretroviral therapy. The source of these receptors is a woman in her 30s with HIV.

The chain combines TRBV7-2 with TRBJ2-3, with 7 bases lining up with TRBD1. With V trimmed by 8 bases and J by 2 bases, 10 bases remained unmatched. CDR3 length: 15 residues. Germline lookup yields CDR1 SGHTA and CDR2 FQGNSA. For the CDR3, the DNA is TGTGCCAGCCGGGCGACAGGGACAATCACAGATACGCAGTATTTT. Translation gives CASRATGTITDTQYF.

The V gene is TRBV14, the J gene TRBJ1-2; D uncertain. V lost 1 base to trimming and J lost 3 bases, with 12 bases between them. Germline V gene sequence: CDR1 SGHDN, CDR2 FVKESK. The CDR3 runs 15 residues. CDR3 loop: CASSQVAGVDYGYTF. CDR3 DNA: TGTGCCAGCAGCCAAGTCGCGGGAGTCGACTATGGCTACACCTTC.

The V and J genes are TRBV2 and TRBJ1-5; D is possibly TRBD1 (5 bases). The CDR3 extends over 15 amino acids. Germline assignment: CDR1 SNHLY and CDR2 FYNNEI. V lost 2 bases to trimming and J lost 2 bases, with 10 bases between them. CDR3 DNA sequence: TGTGCCAGCAGTGAATCCCGGGGCGGCAATCAGCCCCAGCATTTT. This encodes CASSESRGGNQPQHF.

This chain's CDR3 is CASSPRGGVEKLFF. The CDR3 region has the DNA TGCGCCAGCAGCCCTCGGGGGGGCGTAGAAAAACTGTTTTTT. The V gene is TRBV4-1, the J gene TRBJ1-4; D might be TRBD1 (6 bases). The CDR3 is 14 residues long. V was pared by 4 bases and J by 8 bases, with 14 bases between. Germline V gives CDR1 MGHRA, CDR2 YSYEKL.

The chain couples TRBV11-3 to TRBJ2-2; the D call may be TRBD1 or TRBD2 (6 bases each). V lost 1 base and J 0 bases, leaving 9 bases between the germline ends. Germline loops: CDR1 SGHNT, CDR2 YENEEA. CDR3 length: 16 residues. CDR3 protein: CASSLGGAANTGELFF. The CDR3 DNA follows: TGTGCCAGCAGCTTAGGGGGGGCGGCGAACACCGGGGAGCTGTTTTTT. Combining the CDR3 with reference TRBV11-3 and TRBJ2-2 gives the whole variable domain EAGVVQSPRYKIIEKKQPVAFWCNPISGHNTLYWYLQNLGQGPELLIRYENEEAVDDSQLPKDRFSAERLKGVDSTLKIQPAELGDSAVYLCASSLGGAANTGELFFGEGSRLTVL.

The J gene is TRBJ2-1, the V gene TRBV7-2; TRBD2 matches 7 bases. This CDR3 spans 15 amino acids. V gave up 6 bases and J gave up 0 bases; unmatched junction bases: 5. Germline V CDR1 and CDR2: SGHTA, FQGNSA. The CDR3 region is CASRRGGDSYNEQFF. The CDR3 DNA sequence: TGTGCCAGCAGACGTGGGGGGGACTCCTACAATGAGCAGTTCTTC.

This clone was picked up a small number of times. Other nucleotide sequences from this sample produce the same CDR3. The J gene is TRBJ1-5, the V gene TRBV5-1; TRBD1 agrees at 11 bases. CDR3 length equals 17 residues. The V gene end was trimmed by 5 bases and the J gene end by 2 bases; junction bases not matched to a gene: 9. Germline loops: CDR1 SGHRS, CDR2 YFSETQ. The CDR3 protein is CASSPGTGGSGNQPQHF. For the CDR3, the DNA is TGCGCCAGCAGTCCCGGGACAGGGGGTTCTGGCAATCAGCCCCAGCATTTT.

This chain connects TRBV5-8 to TRBJ2-7; 10 bases line up with TRBD1. The V segment lost 3 bases and the J segment 5 bases; nucleotides outside the gene matches: 8. Germline V CDR1 and CDR2: SGHTS, YDEGEE. This CDR3 comprises 15 residues. The CDR3 DNA reads as TGTGCCAGCAGCTGGGGCTGGGACAGGGGAAACGAGCAGTACTTC. Protein sequence: CASSWGWDRGNEQYF.

The V and J genes are TRBV5-4 and TRBJ2-3, with unresolved D. Germline CDR1 and CDR2: SGHNT and YYREEE (reference sequence). The CDR3 extends over 12 amino acids. With 1 base removed from V and 6 bases from J, the gap between germline ends came to 6 bases. In DNA form, the CDR3 reads TGTGCCAGCAGCTTGCAACAGGATACGCAGTATTTT. It codes for CASSLQQDTQYF.

The chain links TRBV7-2 to TRBJ2-1; TRBD1 aligns across 10 bases. This CDR3 comprises 16 residues. Germline assignment: CDR1 SGHTA and CDR2 FQGNSA. The trim removed 3 bases at V and 6 bases at J, leaving 8 bases unmatched. CDR3 coding DNA: TGTGCCAGCAGCTTCCGGGGACAGGGGATCGGCAATGAGCAGTTCTTC. Protein product: CASSFRGQGIGNEQFF.

The chain carries TRBV5-6 and TRBJ2-7, with a weak D call TRBD1 (7 bases). V dropped 5 bases and J dropped 6 bases, with 18 bases sitting between them. Per germline, CDR1 SGHDT and CDR2 YYEEEE. This CDR3 is 14 amino acids long. CDR3 protein: CASSWGYQGGEQYF. As DNA, the CDR3 is TGTGCCAGCAGTTGGGGGTACCAGGGGGGCGAGCAGTACTTC.

The gene calls are TRBV4-1 and TRBJ1-5; D possibly corresponds to TRBD1 (5 bases). The CDR3 has 16 residues. V lost 0 bases and J lost 2, with 11 bases in between. Germline V CDR1 and CDR2: MGHRA, YSYEKL. CDR3: CASSQEIRAGNQPQHF. The CDR3 DNA sequence: TGCGCCAGCAGCCAAGAGATCAGGGCAGGCAATCAGCCCCAGCATTTT.

The chain carries TRBV29-1 and TRBJ1-2; D is undetermined. The CDR3 contains 12 residues. CDR1 and CDR2 from the germline V gene are SQVTM and ANQGSEA. Trimming pared 2 bases from V and 3 bases from J, leaving 7 bases between. The chain's CDR3 is CSVERGDYGYTF. CDR3 nucleotide sequence: TGCAGCGTTGAACGGGGTGACTATGGCTACACCTTC. The full variable domain, completed using reference TRBV29-1 and TRBJ1-2, is SAVISQKPSRDICQRGTSLTIQCQVDSQVTMMFWYRQQPGQSLTLIATANQGSEATYESGFVIDKFPISRPNLTFSTLTVSNMSPEDSSIYLCSVERGDYGYTFGSGTRLTVV.

This chain's CDR3 is CASSLSTGSWPQHF. In DNA form, the CDR3 reads TGTGCCAGCAGCTTATCTACAGGGTCTTGGCCCCAGCATTTT. V and J are TRBV7-2 and TRBJ1-5; D perhaps matches TRBD1 (6 bases). V lost 2 bases to trimming and J lost 9 bases, with 14 bases between them. This CDR3 contains 14 residues. Germline CDR1 SGHTA, CDR2 FQGNSA.

The rearrangement uses TRBV19 and TRBJ2-6, with no clear D. CDR3 length: 20 amino acids. Germline CDR1 reads LNHDA; CDR2 reads SQIVND (reference sequence). Trimming cost V 4 bases and J 2 bases, with 24 bases left between them. CDR3 nucleotide sequence: TGTGCCAGTAGTAAGTTTCCCGAGGCTTCTCGTGTAACTGGGGCCAACGTCCTGACTTTC. It encodes CASSKFPEASRVTGANVLTF.

V gene TRBV7-9 combines with J gene TRBJ2-1, with D perhaps TRBD1 or TRBD2 (6 bases each). CDR3 length equals 17 residues. The germline gives CDR1 SEHNR, CDR2 FQNEAQ (reference sequence). Trimming stripped 5 bases from V and 0 bases from J, with 17 bases between. The CDR3 DNA is TGTGCCAGCAGCCCTCAAGGGGGGTCAAGCTCCTACAATGAGCAGTTCTTC. Amino acids: CASSPQGGSSSYNEQFF.

The rearrangement joins TRBV4-1 to TRBJ2-3; D is possibly TRBD2 (5 bases). Germline lookup yields CDR1 MGHRA and CDR2 YSYEKL. The CDR3 sequence is 16 residues long. V lost 0 bases, J lost 1 base, and 11 bases lay in between. This CDR3 is CASSQDPGLGTDTQYF. CDR3 DNA: TGCGCCAGCAGCCAAGATCCGGGGTTGGGCACAGATACGCAGTATTTT.

A single count supports this clone. This chain joins TRBV6-6 and TRBJ2-3, with D unclear. The V and J ends lost 4 bases and 0 bases respectively, with 8 bases between them. The length of the CDR3 is 14 residues. Germline V CDR1 and CDR2: MNHNY, SVGAGI (reference sequence). CDR3 residues: CASSFQSSTDTQYF. The CDR3 DNA follows: TGTGCCAGCAGTTTCCAAAGTAGCACAGATACGCAGTATTTT.

The count of this clone is one. V gene TRBV4-1 combines with J gene TRBJ2-1, with TRBD2 matching 12 bases. The V gene end was trimmed by 2 bases and the J gene end by 1 base; junction bases not matched to a gene: 3. The CDR3 is 17 residues long. Germline lookup yields CDR1 MGHRA and CDR2 YSYEKL. In DNA, the CDR3 is TGCGCCAGCAGCCAAATCGGGACTAGCGGGTCCTACAATGAGCAGTTCTTC. This gives the protein CASSQIGTSGSYNEQFF.

This chain connects TRBV29-1 to TRBJ2-7; TRBD1 matches at 12 bases. Trimming at V came to 3 bases and at J to 2 bases, leaving 2 bases not matched to a gene. The CDR3 extends over 14 amino acids. CDR1 and CDR2 (germline): SQVTM, ANQGSEA. The CDR3 reads CSVEGQGATYEQYF. CDR3 in DNA: TGCAGCGTTGAGGGACAGGGGGCGACCTACGAGCAGTACTTC.

The V and J genes are TRBV7-2 and TRBJ2-6; D is possibly TRBD1 (6 bases). This CDR3 region has 15 residues. Germline V gives CDR1 SGHTA, CDR2 FQGNSA. Trimming stripped 5 bases from V and 4 bases from J, with 12 bases between. The CDR3 loop reads CASSGDRSGANVLTF. The CDR3 coding sequence is TGTGCCAGCAGCGGAGACAGGTCGGGGGCCAACGTCCTGACTTTC.